What follows describes a single T cell receptor (beta chain). This CDR3 has 16 amino acids. The germline CDR1 and CDR2 sequences are LGHNA and YSLEER. J lost 5 bases, V lost 4 bases, and 10 bases had no gene match. The Seattle patients, enrolled during active infection, were followed longitudinally. As handled by the study authors: Amplifying reference gene primers gave estimates of nucleated cell counts. The assay was immunoSEQ multiplex PCR, and TCRdb's table has in-frame clones only and misses some. That table furnishes V, J and clone size, whereas the DNA furnished D and trimming. The table includes approximately 230,000 clones, about 87% detected once. This sample is part of a study of blood T cell repertoires in COVID-19. Study summary: Material from acute and convalescent COVID-19 was sourced from the United States, Italy and Spain.

Input material: peripheral blood. This TCR derives from a woman aged 30 to 39 with COVID-19, enrolled during active disease. This chain connects TRBV4-3 to TRBJ2-1; 8 nucleotides match TRBD1. The CDR3 loop reads CASSPGIGTGHNEQFF. CDR3 DNA sequence: TGCGCCAGCAGCCCCGGTATAGGGACAGGACACAATGAGCAGTTCTTC.